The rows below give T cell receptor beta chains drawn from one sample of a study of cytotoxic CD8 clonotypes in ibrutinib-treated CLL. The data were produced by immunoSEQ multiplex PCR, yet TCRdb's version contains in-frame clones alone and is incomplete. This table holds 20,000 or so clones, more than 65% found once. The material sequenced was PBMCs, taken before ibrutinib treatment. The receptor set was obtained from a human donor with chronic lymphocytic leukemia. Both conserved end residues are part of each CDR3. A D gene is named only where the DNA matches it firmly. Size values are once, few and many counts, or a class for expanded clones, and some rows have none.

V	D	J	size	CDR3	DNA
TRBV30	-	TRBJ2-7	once	CAWSVQRRRTAEQYF	TGTGCCTGGAGTGTACAGCGCCGCAGGACGGCCGAGCAGTACTTC
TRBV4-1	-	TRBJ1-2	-	CASSQVGFWGLGGYTF	TGCGCCAGCAGCCAAGTTGGCTTCTGGGGGCTGGGTGGCTACACCTTC
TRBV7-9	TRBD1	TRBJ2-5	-	CASSLADRRETQYF	TGTGCCAGCAGCTTAGCGGACAGGCGAGAGACCCAGTACTTC
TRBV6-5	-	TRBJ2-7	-	CASSYDLWGAYEQYF	TGTGCCAGCAGTTACGACCTATGGGGGGCCTACGAGCAGTACTTC
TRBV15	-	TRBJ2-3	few	CATSIRVTGTDTQYF	TGTGCCACCAGCATCCGGGTTACGGGGACAGATACGCAGTATTTT
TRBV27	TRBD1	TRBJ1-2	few	CASSFKGQGGLWEGDYGYTF	TGTGCCAGCAGTTTTAAGGGACAGGGGGGATTGTGGGAGGGGGACTATGGCTACACCTTC
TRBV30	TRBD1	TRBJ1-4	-	CAWSAGTANEKLFF	TGTGCCTGGAGTGCCGGGACAGCTAATGAAAAACTGTTTTTT
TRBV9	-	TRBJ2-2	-	CASSGGSGTVSTGELFF	TGTGCCAGCAGCGGAGGGTCAGGGACGGTTTCCACCGGGGAGCTGTTTTTT
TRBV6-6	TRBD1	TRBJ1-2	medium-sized	CASSYLTGGEDGYTF	TGTGCCAGCAGTTACCTCACAGGGGGCGAGGATGGCTACACCTTC
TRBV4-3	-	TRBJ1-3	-	CASSQEAVGGSGNTIYF	TGCGCCAGCAGCCAAGAAGCTGTTGGGGGTTCTGGAAACACCATATATTTT
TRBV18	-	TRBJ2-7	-	CASSLKGAYEQYF	TGTGCCAGCTCCCTGAAAGGGGCCTACGAGCAGTACTTC
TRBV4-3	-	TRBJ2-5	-	CASSQDGTAWETQYF	TGCGCCAGCAGCCAAGATGGGACCGCCTGGGAGACCCAGTACTTC
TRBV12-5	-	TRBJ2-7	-	CASGLVGAYEQYF	TGTGCTAGTGGTTTGGTAGGAGCCTACGAGCAGTACTTC
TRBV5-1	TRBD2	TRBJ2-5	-	CASSPGLAGGLFQETQYF	TGCGCCAGCAGCCCGGGACTAGCGGGGGGCCTATTTCAAGAGACCCAGTACTTC
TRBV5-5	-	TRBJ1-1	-	CASSTNGIPNTEAFF	TGTGCCAGCAGCACTAACGGGATCCCCAACACTGAAGCTTTCTTT
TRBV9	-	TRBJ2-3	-	CASSVRQDTDTQYF	TGTGCCAGCAGCGTAAGACAGGACACAGATACGCAGTATTTT
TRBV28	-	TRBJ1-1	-	CASSLSPFRAFF	TGTGCCAGCAGTTTATCCCCCTTCAGGGCTTTCTTT
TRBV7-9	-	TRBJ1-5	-	CAAGAGNQPQHF	TGTGCCGCGGGGGCGGGCAATCAGCCCCAGCATTTT
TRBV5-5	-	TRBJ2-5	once	CASSFRPQQETQYF	TGTGCCAGCAGCTTTCGGCCACAGCAAGAGACCCAGTACTTC
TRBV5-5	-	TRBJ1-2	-	CASSLASGSSSNYGYTF	TGTGCCAGCAGCTTGGCTTCGGGCAGTTCATCCAACTATGGCTACACCTTC
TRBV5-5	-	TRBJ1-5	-	CASSLWQNSNQPQHF	TGTGCCAGCAGCTTGTGGCAGAATAGCAATCAGCCCCAGCATTTT
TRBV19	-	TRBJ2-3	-	CASSTTPRGPRDTQYF	TGTGCCAGTAGTACTACCCCGCGCGGACCTAGGGATACGCAGTATTTT